These 32 T cell receptor beta chains originate from one sample sequenced in a study of blood T cell repertoires in COVID-19. TCRdb's copy holds only in-frame clones and misses some; the assay was immunoSEQ multiplex PCR. The sample shows approximately 94,000 clones, around 88% of them seen only once. What was sequenced was peripheral blood. The source is a human donor in a cohort sampled during active COVID-19.

CDR3 residues: CASSFSGRDSYNEQFF. The CDR3 coding sequence is TGTGCCAGCAGTTTTAGCGGGAGGGACTCCTACAATGAGCAGTTCTTC. This sequence joins TRBV2 and TRBJ2-1; 11 nucleotides line up with TRBD2. CDR1 is SNHLY and CDR2 is FYNNEI in the germline V gene. V lost 5 bases to trimming and J lost 0 bases; unmatched junction nucleotides: 3. This CDR3 comprises 16 residues.

This chain joins TRBV7-9 and TRBJ2-1, with 7 bases identical to TRBD2. There are 16 residues in the CDR3. Germline V gene sequence: CDR1 SEHNR, CDR2 FQNEAQ (reference sequence). V lost 5 bases and J lost 7; bases outside the gene matches: 14. CDR3 amino acids: CASSPKQGLGDNEQFF. CDR3 in DNA: TGTGCCAGCAGCCCCAAACAAGGACTAGGCGATAATGAGCAGTTCTTC. Drawing the rest from reference TRBV7-9 and TRBJ2-1, the complete variable domain is DTGVSQNPRHKITKRGQNVTFRCDPISEHNRLYWYRQTLGQGPEFLTYFQNEAQLEKSRLLSDRFSAERPKGSFSTLEIQRTEQGDSAMYLCASSPKQGLGDNEQFFGPGTRLTVL.

The V and J genes are TRBV6-2 or TRBV6-3 and TRBJ2-1; tentatively, D is TRBD1 (6 bases). The germline V gene encodes CDR1 MNHEY and CDR2 SVGEGT. Trimming stripped 4 bases from V and 3 bases from J, with 13 bases between. This CDR3 is built from 15 residues. CDR3 nucleotide sequence: TGTGCCAGCAGTTCGCCCGGACAGATCTACAATGAGCAGTTCTTC. This codes for CASSSPGQIYNEQFF.

The table lists this clone with a count of one. The rearrangement joins TRBV5-1 to TRBJ1-2, with TRBD1 identical over 7 bases. The CDR3 runs 14 residues. V shed 7 bases, J shed 2 bases, and the junction held 8 bases outside the gene matches. Per the germline V gene, CDR1 is SGHRS and CDR2 is YFSETQ. The chain's CDR3 is CASGLGQKNYGYTF. Here the CDR3 DNA reads TGCGCCAGCGGGCTGGGACAGAAGAACTATGGCTACACCTTC.

The V and J genes are TRBV18 and TRBJ1-1; a weak D match, TRBD1 (5 bases). The germline V gene encodes CDR1 KGHSH and CDR2 LQKENI. The V gene lost 4 bases and the J gene lost 1 base, with 7 bases spanning the gap. The CDR3 totals 13 residues. The CDR3: CASSQGQNTEAFF. The CDR3 DNA follows: TGTGCCAGCTCACAAGGACAGAACACTGAAGCTTTCTTT.

This chain joins TRBV27 and TRBJ2-2, with 7 bases fitting TRBD2. There are 18 residues in the CDR3. Germline CDR1 and CDR2: MNHEY and SMNVEV (reference sequence). The trim removed 0 bases at V and 5 bases at J, leaving 12 bases unmatched. The CDR3 here is CASSLSRAGASFTGELFF. In DNA form, the CDR3 reads TGTGCCAGCAGTTTATCGAGGGCGGGAGCGAGTTTTACCGGGGAGCTGTTTTTT.

V and J are TRBV7-6 and TRBJ2-3; 11 bases agree with TRBD2. The V segment lost 5 bases and the J segment 6 bases; nucleotides outside the gene matches: 10. The V gene's germline CDR1 is SGHVS and CDR2 FNYEAQ. The CDR3 consists of 16 residues. The CDR3 sequence: CASSPSPVAGGDTQYF. For the CDR3, the DNA is TGTGCCAGCAGCCCCTCCCCAGTAGCGGGAGGGGATACGCAGTATTTT.

V gene TRBV27 combines with J gene TRBJ2-1, with TRBD1 matching over 8 bases. CDR3 length: 14 residues. CDR1 and CDR2 from the germline V gene are MNHEY and SMNVEV (reference sequence). V was pared by 5 bases and J by 3 bases, with 3 bases of the junction left unmatched. CDR3 amino acids: CASSRTGGYNEQFF. CDR3 bases: TGTGCCAGCAGTCGAACAGGGGGCTACAATGAGCAGTTCTTC.

CDR3 in DNA: TGCGCCAGCAGCTTGCGGCAGGATTCAGATACGCAGTATTTT. This codes for CASSLRQDSDTQYF. The genes are TRBV5-1 and TRBJ2-3; D is unclear. The CDR3 is made up of 14 amino acids. Deletions cut 1 base from V and 4 bases from J, with 10 bases between. Germline assignment: CDR1 SGHRS and CDR2 YFSETQ.

The chain joins TRBV5-4 to TRBJ1-4, with 8 bases aligning to TRBD1. The CDR3 length is 17 residues. Per germline, CDR1 SGHNT and CDR2 YYREEE (reference sequence). V dropped 0 bases and J dropped 5; count of bases not matched to a gene: 9. CDR3 amino acids: CASSLGGKTGENEKLFF. In DNA, the CDR3 is TGTGCCAGCAGCTTGGGTGGGAAGACAGGGGAGAATGAAAAACTGTTTTTT.

The chain has TRBV10-1 and TRBJ2-1; TRBD2 agrees at 13 bases. The CDR3 runs to 15 residues. J lost 7 bases, V lost 6 bases, and 6 bases had no gene match. Per germline, CDR1 WNHNN and CDR2 SYGVQD (reference sequence). In nucleotides, the CDR3 is TGCGCCAGCAGCTCGACTAGCGGGAGGCCAAATGAGCAGTTCTTC. This encodes CASSSTSGRPNEQFF.

The chain has TRBV27 and TRBJ1-4; 11 positions agree with TRBD1. V lost 4 bases and J lost 6; bases outside the gene matches: 13. The CDR3 sequence is 18 residues long. Germline CDR1 MNHEY, CDR2 SMNVEV (reference sequence). CDR3 protein: CASSSNRDRGNTHEKLFF. CDR3 nucleotide sequence: TGTGCCAGCAGTTCGAACCGGGACAGGGGGAACACACATGAAAAACTGTTTTTT. The entire variable domain, with the rest obtained from reference TRBV27 and TRBJ1-4, is as follows: EAQVTQNPRYLITVTGKKLTVTCSQNMNHEYMSWYRQDPGLGLRQIYYSMNVEVTDKGDVPEGYKVSRKEKRNFPLILESPSPNQTSLYFCASSSNRDRGNTHEKLFFGSGTQLSVL.

This chain joins TRBV5-1 and TRBJ2-1, with 11 nucleotides matching TRBD2. Germline V CDR1 and CDR2: SGHRS, YFSETQ. J lost 10 bases, V lost 6 bases, and 18 bases had no gene match. The CDR3 spans 17 residues. CDR3: CASTLAEGSGRAKEQFF. The CDR3 DNA is TGCGCCAGCACCCTGGCAGAGGGTAGCGGGAGGGCCAAGGAGCAGTTCTTC.

This sequence joins TRBV3-1 (or the pseudogene TRBV3-2) and TRBJ2-3; 10 bases line up with TRBD2. This CDR3 is built from 15 residues. The V and J ends lost 6 bases and 1 base, in that order; junction bases with no gene match: 4. CDR1 is LGHDT, CDR2 YNNKEL, per germline (reference sequence). CDR3 coding DNA: TGTGCCAGCAGACACCTAGCGGGAGGCACAGATACGCAGTATTTT. Its protein is CASRHLAGGTDTQYF.

This chain connects TRBV15 to TRBJ1-5, with D possibly TRBD1 on 5 matching bases. V dropped 0 bases and J dropped 5 bases, with 11 bases sitting between them. Germline V gene sequence: CDR1 LNHNV, CDR2 YYDKDF (reference sequence). The CDR3 has 15 residues. Written as DNA, the CDR3 is TGTGCCACCAGCAGAGATCCTGGGGCCCATCAGCCCCAGCATTTT. This gives the protein CATSRDPGAHQPQHF. Together with reference TRBV15 and TRBJ1-5, the CDR3 gives the full variable domain: DAMVIQNPRYQVTQFGKPVTLSCSQTLNHNVMYWYQQKSSQAPKLLFHYYDKDFNNEADTPDNFQSRRPNTSFCFLDIRSPGLGDTAMYLCATSRDPGAHQPQHFGDGTRLSIL.

This chain links TRBV9 with TRBJ2-3, with D uncertain. Germline V gives CDR1 SGDLS, CDR2 YYNGEE. This CDR3 has 13 residues. V was clipped by 4 bases and J by 3 bases, with 9 bases between them. The CDR3 sequence is CASSPHSTDTQYF. CDR3 nucleotide sequence: TGTGCCAGCAGCCCCCACTCGACAGATACGCAGTATTTT.

V gene TRBV27 combines with J gene TRBJ1-5; 9 bases line up with TRBD1. Germline V gene sequence: CDR1 MNHEY, CDR2 SMNVEV (reference sequence). The CDR3 runs 15 residues. The ends lost 5 bases at V and 4 bases at J; junction bases unmatched: 6. This CDR3 reads CASSPGQGFNQPQHF. DNA of the CDR3: TGTGCCAGCAGTCCAGGACAGGGGTTTAATCAGCCCCAGCATTTT.

The genes are TRBV7-9 and TRBJ2-7; possible D gene TRBD1, 5 bases. CDR1 is SEHNR and CDR2 is FQNEAQ in the germline V gene (reference sequence). The CDR3 extends over 16 amino acids. Trimming cost V 5 bases and J 0 bases, with 17 bases left between them. The CDR3 protein is CASSPPRQMTSYEQYF. The CDR3 coding sequence is TGTGCCAGCAGCCCCCCCCGACAGATGACCTCCTACGAGCAGTACTTC.

The chain uses TRBV19 and TRBJ2-1; no firm D call. The CDR3 runs 15 residues. The germline gives CDR1 LNHDA, CDR2 SQIVND (reference sequence). V was pared by 3 bases and J by 6 bases, with 15 bases between. The CDR3 here is CASSINPDQRNEQFF. CDR3 in DNA: TGTGCCAGTAGTATTAACCCCGATCAGCGCAATGAGCAGTTCTTC.

The V call is TRBV18, the J call TRBJ1-1, with D unresolved. The length of the CDR3 is 14 residues. Trimming took 2 bases from V and 0 from J, leaving 7 bases between them. Germline CDR1 is KGHSH and CDR2 is LQKENI. The CDR3 here is CASSPARVNTEAFF. The CDR3 region has the DNA TGTGCCAGCTCACCAGCCCGGGTGAACACTGAAGCTTTCTTT.

The chain recombines TRBV7-8 with TRBJ1-5; a weak D match, TRBD1 (5 bases). Trimming removed 3 bases at V and 5 bases at J, with 14 bases between. The CDR3 has 15 amino acids. Germline V gene data show CDR1 as SGHVS and CDR2 as FQNEAQ. CDR3 loop: CASSFGRIGDQPQHF. CDR3 nucleotide sequence: TGTGCCAGCAGCTTTGGACGTATAGGGGATCAGCCCCAGCATTTT.

The gene calls are TRBV4-2 and TRBJ1-2; D uncertain. Germline CDR1 is LGHNA and CDR2 is YNFKEQ. Trimming stripped 3 bases from V and 7 bases from J, with 24 bases between. The CDR3 runs to 17 residues. CDR3 nucleotide sequence: TGTGCCAGCAGCCAGGAGGCCTCGGCCCCTAATTGGGGTGGCTACACCTTC. The encoded protein is CASSQEASAPNWGGYTF.

Here the CDR3 reads CASSLQTRDYGYTF. The CDR3 DNA is TGTGCCAGCAGCTTGCAAACCAGGGACTATGGCTACACCTTC. The V and J genes are TRBV7-2 and TRBJ1-2; the D gene is possibly TRBD1 (5 bases). Germline lookup yields CDR1 SGHTA and CDR2 FQGNSA. CDR3 length equals 14 residues. V gave up 3 bases and J gave up 3 bases, with 11 bases separating them.

The chain joins TRBV29-1 to TRBJ2-3, with 8 bases fitting TRBD2. The CDR3 is made up of 12 amino acids. Germline lookup yields CDR1 SQVTM and CDR2 ANQGSEA. V trimming: 7 bases; J trimming: 6 bases; junction bases outside the gene matches: 6. CDR3 in DNA: TGCAGCGCTGTACGACTAGCGGATACGCAGTATTTT. As protein: CSAVRLADTQYF.

The V gene is TRBV9, the J gene TRBJ2-3; 8 nucleotides match TRBD1. The CDR3 covers 17 residues. With 3 bases clipped from V and 9 bases from J, the junction kept 18 bases outside the gene matches. Germline V lookup: CDR1 SGDLS, CDR2 YYNGEE. The CDR3 DNA is TGTGCCAGCAGCGCACTCGGGACAGGAGATGGGCAACGGACGCAGTATTTT. It translates to CASSALGTGDGQRTQYF.

DNA of the CDR3: TGTGCCAGCAGCGACGGACTAGCGGGAGTGTACGAGCAGTACTTC. Residues: CASSDGLAGVYEQYF. This chain joins TRBV9 and TRBJ2-7, with 13 positions matching TRBD2. The junction had 4 bases not matched to a gene; V was cut back by 3 bases and J by 4 bases. CDR1 and CDR2 from the germline V gene are SGDLS and YYNGEE. CDR3 size: 15 residues. Variable domain in full (rest from reference TRBV9 and TRBJ2-7): DSGVTQTPKHLITATGQRVTLRCSPRSGDLSVYWYQQSLDQGLQFLIQYYNGEERAKGNILERFSAQQFPDLHSELNLSSLELGDSALYFCASSDGLAGVYEQYFGPGTRLTVT.

V gene TRBV7-2 combines with J gene TRBJ2-7; D ambiguous. Germline CDR1 SGHTA, CDR2 FQGNSA. The CDR3 loop spans 14 amino acids. The V gene lost 5 bases and the J gene lost 4 bases, with 15 bases spanning the gap. For the CDR3, the DNA is TGTGCCAGCAGCCCCTCTAGTCCCCGGTACGAGCAGTACTTC. Its protein product is CASSPSSPRYEQYF.

The chain has TRBV3-1 (or the pseudogene TRBV3-2) and TRBJ2-7; a possible D gene is TRBD1 (5 bases). Trimming shortened V by 7 bases and J by 0 bases, and 19 bases separated the two germline ends. The germline CDR1 and CDR2 sequences are LGHDT and YNNKEL (reference sequence). The CDR3 loop spans 16 amino acids. CDR3: CASTPGRTLISYEQYF. CDR3 DNA sequence: TGTGCCAGCACCCCCGGCCGGACACTGATCTCCTACGAGCAGTACTTC.

The chain has TRBV6-5 and TRBJ2-5, with TRBD2 identical over 10 bases. CDR1 and CDR2 from the germline V gene are MNHEY and SVGAGI. V shed 3 bases and J 5 bases; nucleotides not matched to a gene: 9. CDR3 length: 16 residues. In DNA form, the CDR3 reads TGTGCCAGCAGTTATCGAGGACTAGCGGCCTCCGAGACCCAGTACTTC. As protein: CASSYRGLAASETQYF.

The chain joins TRBV7-2 to TRBJ2-3, with 8 bases lining up with TRBD2. Germline CDR1 reads SGHTA; CDR2 reads FQGNSA. Unmatched junction bases numbered 15, after V lost 5 bases and J lost 8 bases. The CDR3 length is 16 residues. The chain's CDR3 is CASSPNTLAAGGTQYF. The CDR3 DNA is TGTGCCAGCAGCCCCAACACACTAGCGGCTGGGGGTACGCAGTATTTT.

The chain employs TRBV30 and TRBJ1-2; 9 bases line up with TRBD1. Germline V gene lookup returns CDR1 GTSNPN and CDR2 SVGIG (reference sequence). The V segment lost 1 base and the J segment 0 bases; nucleotides outside the gene matches: 9. The CDR3 totals 17 residues. CDR3 sequence reads: CAWSGDRARASNYGYTF. The CDR3 DNA reads TGTGCCTGGAGTGGGGACAGGGCCAGAGCTTCTAACTATGGCTACACCTTC.

V and J are TRBV27 and TRBJ2-3; D is uncertain. The CDR3 contains 13 residues. Germline V lookup: CDR1 MNHEY, CDR2 SMNVEV (reference sequence). Trimming shortened V by 6 bases and J by 0 bases, and 7 bases separated the two germline ends. The CDR3 sequence is CASRTTSTDTQYF. DNA of the CDR3: TGTGCCAGCAGGACAACTAGCACAGATACGCAGTATTTT.